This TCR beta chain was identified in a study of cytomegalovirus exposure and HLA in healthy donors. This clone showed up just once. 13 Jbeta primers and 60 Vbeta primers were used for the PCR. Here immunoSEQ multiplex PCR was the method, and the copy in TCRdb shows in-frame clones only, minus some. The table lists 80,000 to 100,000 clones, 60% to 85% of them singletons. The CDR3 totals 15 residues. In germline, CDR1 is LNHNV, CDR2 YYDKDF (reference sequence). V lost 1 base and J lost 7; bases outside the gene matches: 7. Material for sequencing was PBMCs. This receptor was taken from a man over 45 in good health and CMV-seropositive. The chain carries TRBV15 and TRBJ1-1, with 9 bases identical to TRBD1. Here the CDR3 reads CATSRGLQGAFEAFF. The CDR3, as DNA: TGTGCCACCAGCAGAGGCTTACAGGGGGCTTTTGAAGCTTTCTTT. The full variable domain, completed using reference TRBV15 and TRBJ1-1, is DAMVIQNPRYQVTQFGKPVTLSCSQTLNHNVMYWYQQKSSQAPKLLFHYYDKDFNNEADTPDNFQSRRPNTSFCFLDIRSPGLGDTAMYLCATSRGLQGAFEAFFGQGTRLTVV.